The next 3 T cell receptor beta chains were all read from a single sample in a study of response to subunit inactivated influenza vaccine. Using its own MiXCR run on the RT-PCR reads, TCRdb lists one record per CDR3 protein. The sample includes 160,000 or so distinct CDR3 sequences, approximately 10% seen only once; the top ten take 9.5% to 15%. Here the sequenced sample was non-naive T cells sorted from PBMCs, taken 40 to 50 days after vaccination. The receptors derive from a man aged 45-60 years who received an inactivated influenza vaccine.

The gene calls are TRBV24-1 and TRBJ2-5, with 9 bases identical to TRBD2. The germline gives CDR1 KGHDR, CDR2 SFDVKD. The V gene end was trimmed by 4 bases and the J gene end by 2 bases; junction bases not matched to a gene: 1. CDR3 size: 14 residues. The CDR3 here is CATSDSGRQETQYF. The CDR3, as DNA: TGTGCCACCAGTGACAGCGGGAGGCAAGAGACCCAGTACTTC.

This clonotype was detected ten times or more. The chain links TRBV11-2 to TRBJ2-7, with a possible D match to TRBD2 (6 bases). In germline, CDR1 is SGHAT, CDR2 FQNNGV. The CDR3 has 18 amino acids. The germline V and J ends were trimmed by 6 bases and 4 bases, with 28 bases remaining between them. CDR3 protein: CASRVHPSAGRRFYEQYF. CDR3 coding DNA: TGTGCCAGCAGAGTTCATCCGTCGGCGGGGAGGCGATTTTACGAGCAGTACTTC.

This clonotype was detected many times. The rearrangement links TRBV15 to TRBJ1-6, with TRBD1 matching 7 bases. The CDR3 consists of 14 residues. CDR1 and CDR2 (germline): LNHNV, YYDKDF (reference sequence). Trimming cost V 3 bases and J 7 bases; bases outside gene matches: 3. The CDR3 DNA follows: TGTGCCACCAGCAGCCAACAGGGGAATTCACCCCTCCACTTT. Encoded protein: CATSSQQGNSPLHF.